The 5 T cell receptor beta chains in this list originate from one sample, sequenced in a study of CD4+ T cells in melanoma. The assay was immunoSEQ multiplex PCR, and TCRdb's table has in-frame clones only and misses some. The table lists about 10,000 clones, less than 70% of them singletons. Sequenced material: cells from a culture (not recorded whether cultured in vitro). The origin of the receptors is a human donor with melanoma.

This clone was observed a handful of times. V is TRBV7-8 and J is TRBJ1-2; TRBD1 agrees at 7 bases. This CDR3 contains 13 residues. Looked up from germline, CDR1 is SGHVS and CDR2 is FQNEAQ. Losses at the gene ends were 1 base for V and 7 bases for J; bases not matched to a gene: 3. The CDR3 region has the DNA TGTGCCAGCAGCTTAGGGGGACAGCTTGGCTACACCTTC. Translated: CASSLGGQLGYTF.

In this sample, this clone turned up a few times. This chain joins TRBV5-1 and TRBJ1-2; the D is unclear. Germline CDR1 SGHRS, CDR2 YFSETQ. There are 15 residues in the CDR3. The V end lost 3 bases, the J end lost 4 bases, and 16 bases lay between the germline ends. The CDR3 DNA is TGCGCCAGCAGCTCCCAGCGGGAGGGCGCCTATGGCTACACCTTC. It encodes CASSSQREGAYGYTF. The full variable domain, with the rest looked up from reference TRBV5-1 and TRBJ1-2, is KAGVTQTPRYLIKTRGQQVTLSCSPISGHRSVSWYQQTPGQGLQFLFEYFSETQRNKGNFPGRFSGRQFSNSRSEMNVSTLELGDSALYLCASSSQREGAYGYTFGSGTRLTVV.

The V call is TRBV10-3, the J call TRBJ1-5; D gene ambiguous. V was pared by 1 base and J by 5 bases, with 9 bases between. CDR1 is ENHRY, CDR2 SYGVKD, per germline. The CDR3 runs to 14 residues. The CDR3 nucleotides read TGTGCCATCAGTGAGTTGGCCCACGATCAGCCCCAGCATTTT. It encodes CAISELAHDQPQHF.

The chain is built from TRBV6-5 and TRBJ1-1; 10 bases align to TRBD1. From germline, CDR1 is MNHEY and CDR2 SVGAGI. The CDR3 runs 14 residues. With 6 bases clipped from V and 5 bases from J, the junction kept 6 bases outside the gene matches. As DNA, the CDR3 is TGTGCCAGCAGAAGGGACAGGGGAGATACTGAAGCTTTCTTT. Protein: CASRRDRGDTEAFF.

The chain uses TRBV6-5 and TRBJ2-7, with no clear D. The CDR3 runs to 12 residues. Trimming took off 4 bases at V and 6 bases at J, with 10 bases between the two ends. CDR1 is MNHEY and CDR2 is SVGAGI in the germline V gene. The DNA for the CDR3 is TGTGCCAGCAGTTTGGCCGGGTTCGAGCAGTACTTC. It codes for CASSLAGFEQYF.